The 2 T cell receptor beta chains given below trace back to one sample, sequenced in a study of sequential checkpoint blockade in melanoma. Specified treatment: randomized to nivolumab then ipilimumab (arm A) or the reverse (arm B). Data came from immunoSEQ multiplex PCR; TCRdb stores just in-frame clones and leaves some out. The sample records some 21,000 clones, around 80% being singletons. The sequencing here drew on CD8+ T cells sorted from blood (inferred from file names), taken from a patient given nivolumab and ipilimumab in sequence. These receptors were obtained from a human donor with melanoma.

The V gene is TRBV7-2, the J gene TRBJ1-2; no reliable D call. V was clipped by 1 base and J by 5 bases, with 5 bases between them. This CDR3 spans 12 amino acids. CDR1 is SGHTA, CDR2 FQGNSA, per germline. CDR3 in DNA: TGTGCCAGCAGCTTAGACGGTTATGGCTACACCTTC. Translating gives CASSLDGYGYTF.

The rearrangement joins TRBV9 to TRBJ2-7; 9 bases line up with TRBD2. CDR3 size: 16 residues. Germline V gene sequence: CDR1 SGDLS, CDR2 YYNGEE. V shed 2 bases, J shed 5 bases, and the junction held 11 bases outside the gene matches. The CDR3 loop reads CASSVGAGGPTDEQYF. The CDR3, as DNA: TGTGCCAGCAGCGTGGGGGCGGGAGGGCCCACGGACGAGCAGTACTTC.